A single sample gave rise to the 25 T cell receptor beta chains below, sequenced in a study of blood T cells in healthy people across ages. With a J-beta primer mix and a sample-barcoded 5' primer, a second PCR ran about 6 to 11 cycles. Via MiXCR, TCRdb re-called the 5' RACE reads, giving one row per CDR3 protein. The table lists roughly 800,000 distinct CDR3 sequences, about 26% of them singletons. These data were also filed under a second study, of T cells of mothers and their children.

Material for sequencing was blood. The receptor set was obtained from a boy aged 5-17 years in good health.

Ten or more counts support this clonotype. The rearrangement links TRBV18 to TRBJ1-1; D is undetermined. Trimming took off 1 base at V and 1 base at J, with 4 bases between the two ends. This CDR3 spans 13 amino acids. Germline V CDR1 and CDR2: KGHSH, LQKENI. CDR3 amino acids: CASSPRQNTEAFF. The CDR3 DNA reads as TGTGCCAGCTCACCACGGCAGAACACTGAAGCTTTCTTT.

This clonotype appeared a few times. The chain links TRBV6-6 to TRBJ2-2; D remains unclear. The V and J ends lost 0 bases and 6 bases respectively, with 8 bases between them. In germline, CDR1 is MNHNY, CDR2 SVGAGI (reference sequence). This CDR3 has 14 residues. The CDR3 DNA follows: TGTGCCAGCAGTTACTCCATCTCTGCCGGGGAGCTGTTTTTT. This encodes CASSYSISAGELFF.

The chain carries TRBV27 and TRBJ1-4; the match to TRBD1 covers 8 bases. The CDR3 spans 14 residues. V dropped 3 bases and J dropped 7; count of bases not matched to a gene: 4. CDR1 MNHEY and CDR2 SMNVEV come from the germline V gene (reference sequence). This CDR3 reads CASSFTGGGEKLFF. The CDR3 DNA sequence: TGTGCCAGCAGTTTCACAGGGGGGGGTGAAAAACTGTTTTTT.

This clonotype was recorded a few times. V usage is TRBV24-1 and J usage is TRBJ1-1, with 7 bases lining up with TRBD1. The CDR3 is 15 residues long. The ends lost 7 bases at V and 0 bases at J; junction bases unmatched: 7. Germline lookup yields CDR1 KGHDR and CDR2 SFDVKD. This CDR3 reads CATRAGTDMNTEAFF. DNA of the CDR3: TGTGCCACCAGGGCCGGGACAGACATGAACACTGAAGCTTTCTTT.

This sequence joins TRBV29-1 and TRBJ1-2, with D uncertain. Trimming removed 6 bases at V and 1 base at J, with 12 bases between. Germline values: CDR1 SQVTM, CDR2 ANQGSEA. The CDR3 extends over 13 amino acids. The CDR3 coding sequence is TGCAGCGTCCGACCGGGCGGTAACTATGGCTACACCTTC. Amino acid sequence: CSVRPGGNYGYTF.

The chain employs TRBV24-1 and TRBJ1-4; perhaps TRBD1 as D (5 bases). Germline CDR1 and CDR2: KGHDR and SFDVKD. CDR3 length: 15 amino acids. The V and J ends lost 8 bases and 0 bases respectively, with 12 bases between them. CDR3 nucleotide sequence: TGTGCCACCATCGAGGGGTTTTCAACTAATGAAAAACTGTTTTTT. As protein: CATIEGFSTNEKLFF.

This chain joins TRBV28 and TRBJ2-3, with 9 bases aligning to TRBD1. CDR1 and CDR2 from the germline V gene are MDHEN and SYDVKM. The CDR3 extends over 17 amino acids. V dropped 6 bases and J dropped 8; count of bases not matched to a gene: 18. The DNA for the CDR3 is TGTGCCAGCAGCCGCGTTTTCCGGGACAGGGATCAAAGTACGCAGTATTTT. It is translated as CASSRVFRDRDQSTQYF.

This clonotype was seen only a few times. The chain joins TRBV20-1 to TRBJ1-6; tentatively, D is TRBD1 (6 bases). CDR1 is DFQATT, CDR2 SNEGSKA, per germline (reference sequence). CDR3 length: 14 residues. Deletions cut 3 bases from V and 8 bases from J, with 14 bases between. The CDR3 nucleotides read TGCAGTGCTAGGCGGGGGGCTCGATATTCACCCCTCCACTTT. Amino acids: CSARRGARYSPLHF.

V usage is TRBV9 and J usage is TRBJ2-1; 8 bases agree with TRBD2. V trimming: 0 bases; J trimming: 15 bases; junction bases outside the gene matches: 8. CDR3 length: 13 amino acids. Germline values: CDR1 SGDLS, CDR2 YYNGEE. CDR3 loop: CASSVGPGGAWFF. Here the CDR3 DNA reads TGTGCCAGCAGCGTAGGCCCCGGGGGGGCCTGGTTCTTC.

A few counts support this clonotype. The chain has TRBV5-1 and TRBJ2-5; D is perhaps TRBD2 (6 bases). The length of the CDR3 is 15 residues. With 2 bases removed from V and 7 bases from J, the gap between germline ends came to 18 bases. The germline CDR1 and CDR2 sequences are SGHRS and YFSETQ. The CDR3 spells CASSLVGGTAGTQYF. The CDR3 region has the DNA TGCGCCAGCAGCTTAGTGGGGGGAACAGCTGGGACCCAGTACTTC.

The chain has TRBV5-1 and TRBJ1-1; possible D gene TRBD1, 5 bases. The germline V gene has CDR1 SGHRS and CDR2 YFSETQ. Trimming stripped 2 bases from V and 1 base from J, with 18 bases between. This CDR3 has 17 amino acids. The CDR3 nucleotides are TGCGCCAGCAGCTTAAGAGGACACTCTAACGGGAACACTGAAGCTTTCTTT. Translated: CASSLRGHSNGNTEAFF.

The CDR3 sequence is CASSPIPGVTNEKLFF. CDR3 sequence (DNA): TGTGCCAGCTCACCGATTCCCGGGGTCACTAATGAAAAACTGTTTTTT. This chain connects TRBV18 to TRBJ1-4, with D hard to call. The CDR3 covers 16 residues. Trimming removed 3 bases at V and 2 bases at J, with 13 bases between. Germline V lookup: CDR1 KGHSH, CDR2 LQKENI.

The chain carries TRBV18 and TRBJ2-7; D is perhaps TRBD2 (6 bases). Trimming shortened V by 0 bases and J by 2 bases, and 11 bases separated the two germline ends. From germline, CDR1 is KGHSH and CDR2 LQKENI. The CDR3 length is 15 residues. The DNA of the CDR3 is TGTGCCAGCTCACCACCGGAGGGGCTCACCTACGAGCAGTACTTC. This encodes CASSPPEGLTYEQYF.

The chain recombines TRBV5-1 with TRBJ1-4; 9 bases fit TRBD1. Germline trimming cut 4 bases from V and 6 bases from J; bases unmatched to any gene: 4. This CDR3 contains 14 residues. The germline V gene has CDR1 SGHRS and CDR2 YFSETQ. CDR3 region: CASSVRDRDEKLFF. The CDR3 nucleotides are TGCGCCAGCAGCGTCCGGGACAGGGATGAAAAACTGTTTTTT.

This clonotype has at least ten counts. CDR3 residues: CASSLGTGEEKLFF. The CDR3 nucleotides are TGCGCCAGCAGCTTAGGGACAGGGGAGGAAAAACTGTTTTTT. The chain recombines TRBV5-1 with TRBJ1-4, with 10 nucleotides matching TRBD1. The length of the CDR3 is 14 residues. The trim removed 2 bases at V and 8 bases at J, leaving 3 bases unmatched. Germline V lookup: CDR1 SGHRS, CDR2 YFSETQ.

This chain joins TRBV5-1 and TRBJ1-3; 8 nucleotides agree with TRBD1. J gave up 3 bases and V 0 bases, and 5 bases lay outside the gene matches. The CDR3 totals 16 residues. The germline V gene encodes CDR1 SGHRS and CDR2 YFSETQ. The DNA of the CDR3 is TGCGCCAGCAGCTTGGCGGGGACAGGTTATGGAAACACCATATATTTT. Amino acids: CASSLAGTGYGNTIYF. Together with reference TRBV5-1 and TRBJ1-3, the CDR3 gives the full variable domain: KAGVTQTPRYLIKTRGQQVTLSCSPISGHRSVSWYQQTPGQGLQFLFEYFSETQRNKGNFPGRFSGRQFSNSRSEMNVSTLELGDSALYLCASSLAGTGYGNTIYFGEGSWLTVV.

The V call is TRBV29-1, the J call TRBJ2-6; D is possibly TRBD1 (7 bases). CDR1 and CDR2 (germline): SQVTM, ANQGSEA. This CDR3 contains 18 residues. V was trimmed by 4 bases and J by 0 bases, leaving 19 bases between them. The CDR3 nucleotides are TGCAGCGTTGGGTCGCGGGACAGAAAAAACTCTGGGGCCAACGTCCTGACTTTC. It encodes CSVGSRDRKNSGANVLTF.

The chain links TRBV2 to TRBJ2-1; 11 nucleotides line up with TRBD1. There are 14 residues in the CDR3. After removal of 10 bases from V and 6 bases from J, the junction contained 8 bases not matched to a gene. Germline V lookup: CDR1 SNHLY, CDR2 FYNNEI. The CDR3 spells CATLTGTGGNEQFF. The CDR3 DNA sequence: TGTGCCACCTTAACCGGGACAGGGGGCAATGAGCAGTTCTTC.

V and J are TRBV29-1 and TRBJ1-2; no reliable D call. The CDR3 consists of 11 residues. CDR1 is SQVTM and CDR2 is ANQGSEA in the germline V gene. V lost 3 bases and J 2 bases, leaving 4 bases between the germline ends. The CDR3 DNA reads TGCAGCGTTGAGGCGAACTATGGCTACACCTTC. Its translation is CSVEANYGYTF.

The chain uses TRBV12-3 or TRBV12-4 and TRBJ2-2; TRBD1 might be the D (6 bases). The V end was cut by 3 bases, the J end by 4 bases, with 9 bases between. This CDR3 spans 14 amino acids. CDR3 DNA sequence: TGTGCCAGCAGTTTTACAGGGTCCACCGGGGAGCTGTTTTTT. It is translated as CASSFTGSTGELFF.

This clonotype has only a few counts. This sequence joins TRBV20-1 and TRBJ2-4; D gene ambiguous. With 1 base removed from V and 3 bases from J, the gap between germline ends came to 10 bases. Per germline, CDR1 DFQATT and CDR2 SNEGSKA (reference sequence). The CDR3 totals 14 residues. CDR3 in DNA: TGCAGTGCTAGAGGGGGAATTGGCAAAAACATTCAGTACTTC. Its protein is CSARGGIGKNIQYF.

This clonotype was picked up a small number of times. V and J are TRBV20-1 and TRBJ1-2; no firm D call. In germline, CDR1 is DFQATT, CDR2 SNEGSKA (reference sequence). The CDR3 covers 14 residues. The V end lost 6 bases, the J end lost 2 bases, and 16 bases lay between the germline ends. The CDR3 region has the DNA TGCAGTGCCCGAAAAGGGCCTCTGAACTATGGCTACACCTTC. Translating it yields CSARKGPLNYGYTF.

This clonotype was recorded a few times. The chain is built from TRBV6-1 and TRBJ2-1; 10 positions agree with TRBD2. CDR3 length: 17 amino acids. The germline V gene encodes CDR1 MNHNS and CDR2 SASEGT. With 6 bases clipped from V and 4 bases from J, the junction kept 12 bases outside the gene matches. CDR3 coding DNA: TGTGCCAGCAGCCGACGACTAGCGGGCAAACCTTACAATGAGCAGTTCTTC. Its protein product is CASSRRLAGKPYNEQFF.

This clonotype has a handful of counts. V is TRBV12-3 or TRBV12-4 and J is TRBJ1-5; tentative D call: TRBD1 (5 bases). The CDR3 has 14 residues. The V end lost 10 bases, the J end lost 3 bases, and 16 bases lay between the germline ends. CDR3 protein: CATSPGGFNQPQHF. DNA of the CDR3: TGTGCCACCTCCCCCGGGGGGTTCAATCAGCCCCAGCATTTT.

The rearrangement joins TRBV6-2 or TRBV6-3 to TRBJ2-5; 9 bases match TRBD2. The V segment lost 2 bases and the J segment 3 bases; nucleotides outside the gene matches: 10. This CDR3 comprises 17 residues. Per the germline V gene, CDR1 is MNHEY and CDR2 is SVGEGT. CDR3 region: CASSYRAAGGLEETQYF. The CDR3 coding sequence is TGTGCCAGCAGTTACCGAGCTGCGGGGGGGCTAGAAGAGACCCAGTACTTC.